This T cell receptor beta chain was sequenced in a study of regulatory T cells in long-lasting Graves disease. Study findings and constraints: Sampling was limited to peripheral blood rather than thyroid tissue.

Through Arm-PCR of CDR3 regions and iRepertoire HTBI primers, TCR beta libraries were built. Authors' processing steps: Overall, samples carried around 68 TRBV and around 13 TRBJ segments. TCRdb analysed the multiplex PCR reads with MiXCR anew, one entry per CDR3 protein. These V and J calls originate from TCRdb's pipeline instead of the authors' own analysis. The table lists around 460,000 distinct CDR3 sequences, roughly 23% of them singletons. As to time point: persistent/refractory GD, antithyroid drugs over 5 years with positive TRAb. Following extraction of RNA from PBMCs, that RNA was used to make the TCR library. Graves' disease diagnosis was established per American Thyroid Association guidelines. Peripheral blood, roughly 8.8 milliliters of it, was drawn into EDTA tubes. This clonotype has at least ten counts. Its antigen is still unknown. The CDR3 sequence is 16 residues long. The V gene end was trimmed by 8 bases and the J gene end by 3 bases; junction bases not matched to a gene: 14.

This chain uses TRBV12-3 or TRBV12-4 with TRBJ2-7; 9 nucleotides match TRBD2. The input for sequencing was peripheral blood mononuclear cells (PBMCs), taken when the disease was refractory, from a patient treated with antithyroid drugs. This sequence originates from a female donor with Graves disease. The CDR3 here is CASSLGGLAMFYEQYF. CDR3 sequence (DNA): TGTGCCAGCTCCTTAGGAGGACTAGCGATGTTCTACGAGCAGTACTTC.